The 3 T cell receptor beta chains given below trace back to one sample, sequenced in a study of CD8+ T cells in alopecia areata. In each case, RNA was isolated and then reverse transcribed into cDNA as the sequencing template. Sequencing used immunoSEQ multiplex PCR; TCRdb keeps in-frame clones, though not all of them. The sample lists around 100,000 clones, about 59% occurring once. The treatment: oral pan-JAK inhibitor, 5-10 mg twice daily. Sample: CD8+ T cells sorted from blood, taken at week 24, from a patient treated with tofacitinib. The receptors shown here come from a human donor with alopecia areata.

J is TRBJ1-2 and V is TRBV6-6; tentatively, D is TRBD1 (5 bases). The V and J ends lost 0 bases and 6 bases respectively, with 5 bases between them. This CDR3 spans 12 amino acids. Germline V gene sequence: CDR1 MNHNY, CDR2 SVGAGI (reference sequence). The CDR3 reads CASSYSGDGYTF. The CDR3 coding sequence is TGTGCCAGCAGTTACTCAGGGGATGGCTACACCTTC.

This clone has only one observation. CDR3 in DNA: TGTGCCAGTAGTATAAGGGAAGCCTACTTCTATGGCTACACCTTC. It codes for CASSIREAYFYGYTF. This sequence joins TRBV19 and TRBJ1-2; D uncertain. Trimming took off 2 bases at V and 4 bases at J, with 14 bases between the two ends. The CDR3 consists of 15 residues. From germline, CDR1 is LNHDA and CDR2 SQIVND (reference sequence).

The CDR3 DNA follows: TGCAGCGTTGAGATGGAACTTGAAGCTTTCTTT. Its translation: CSVEMELEAFF. The chain employs TRBV29-1 and TRBJ1-1; D gene unclear. CDR3 length: 11 residues. Germline CDR1 reads SQVTM; CDR2 reads ANQGSEA. Trimming removed 3 bases at V and 7 bases at J, with 9 bases between. The full variable domain, completed using reference TRBV29-1 and TRBJ1-1, is SAVISQKPSRDICQRGTSLTIQCQVDSQVTMMFWYRQQPGQSLTLIATANQGSEATYESGFVIDKFPISRPNLTFSTLTVSNMSPEDSSIYLCSVEMELEAFFGQGTRLTVV.